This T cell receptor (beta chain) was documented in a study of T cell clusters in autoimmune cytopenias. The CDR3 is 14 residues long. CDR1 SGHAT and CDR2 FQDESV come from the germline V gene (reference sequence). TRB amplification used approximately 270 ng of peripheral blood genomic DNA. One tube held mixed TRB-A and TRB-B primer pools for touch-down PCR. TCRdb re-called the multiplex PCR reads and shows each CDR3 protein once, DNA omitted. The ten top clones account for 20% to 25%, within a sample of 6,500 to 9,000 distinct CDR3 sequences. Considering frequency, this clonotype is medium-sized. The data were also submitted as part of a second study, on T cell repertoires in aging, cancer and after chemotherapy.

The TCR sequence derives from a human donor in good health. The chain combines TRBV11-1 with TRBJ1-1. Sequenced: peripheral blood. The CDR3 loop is CASSLGFGSTEAFF.